Listed below are T cell receptor beta chains from one sample, sequenced in a study of shared clonotypes between healthy human individuals. The data were produced by immunoSEQ multiplex PCR, yet TCRdb's version contains in-frame clones alone and is incomplete. The sample carries some 580,000 clones, 95% to 98% recorded once. Sequencing was carried out using naive CD4+ T cells sorted from blood. These receptors all stem from a woman aged 25 to 39 in good health. The CDR3 runs from the conserved cysteine through the conserved F or W. Fields, in order: J gene, V gene, D gene, clone size, CDR3 protein, CDR3 DNA. D genes are given only for firm matches. Some rows have no size entry. The others give once, few or many, or a class for an expanded clone.

TRBJ1-1 | TRBV7-3 | NA | NA | CASSQQGSALGTEAFF | TGTGCCAGCAGCCAACAGGGAAGTGCCTTAGGGACTGAAGCTTTCTTT
TRBJ1-4 | TRBV28 | TRBD1 | NA | CASRRGTVSTEKLFF | TGTGCCAGCAGACGCGGGACAGTGAGTACTGAAAAACTGTTTTTT
TRBJ2-3 | TRBV19 | NA | NA | CASKWMADTQYF | TGTGCCAGTAAGTGGATGGCAGATACGCAGTATTTT
TRBJ1-5 | TRBV10-3 | TRBD1 | NA | CAITGTGDNQPQHF | TGTGCCATAACTGGGACAGGTGACAATCAGCCCCAGCATTTT
TRBJ2-1 | TRBV5-5 | TRBD2 | NA | CASSLGLAGEQFF | TGTGCCAGCAGCTTGGGGTTAGCGGGGGAGCAGTTCTTC
TRBJ2-3 | TRBV6-5 | TRBD1 | NA | CASRATGTSTDTQYF | TGTGCCAGCAGGGCGACAGGGACCAGCACAGATACGCAGTATTTT
TRBJ2-4 | TRBV28 | TRBD2 | NA | CASRTSGILIENIQYF | TGTGCCAGTAGGACTAGCGGGATCCTGATCGAAAACATTCAGTACTTC
TRBJ1-2 | TRBV28 | NA | NA | CASSFSGSGYTF | TGTGCCAGCAGTTTTTCAGGGAGTGGCTACACCTTC
TRBJ1-2 | TRBV13 | NA | NA | CASSSGHYGYTF | TGTGCCAGCAGCTCGGGGCACTATGGCTACACCTTC
TRBJ2-2 | TRBV11-3 | NA | NA | CASSLDRYRHTGELFF | TGTGCCAGCAGCTTAGATAGGTACAGACACACCGGGGAGCTGTTTTTT
TRBJ1-5 | TRBV30 | NA | NA | CAWSQGQPQHF | TGTGCCTGGAGTCAGGGGCAGCCCCAGCATTTT
TRBJ1-2 | TRBV28 | NA | NA | CASSLRGAGGYTF | TGTGCCAGCAGTTTGAGAGGGGCCGGTGGCTACACCTTC
TRBJ2-7 | TRBV4-1 | NA | NA | CASSHGTGLATYEQYF | TGCGCCAGCAGCCACGGTACTGGGCTAGCGACCTACGAGCAGTACTTC
TRBJ1-2 | TRBV5-1 | NA | NA | CASSLDREGYTF | TGCGCCAGCAGCTTGGACAGGGAGGGCTACACCTTC
TRBJ2-3 | TRBV5-1 | NA | NA | CASSFRHGAQDTQYF | TGCGCCAGCAGCTTCCGGCACGGGGCCCAAGATACGCAGTATTTT
TRBJ1-5 | TRBV28 | NA | NA | CASSLSRRDSNQPQHF | TGTGCCAGCAGTTTATCTCGCAGGGACAGCAATCAGCCCCAGCATTTT
TRBJ1-2 | TRBV5-5 | TRBD1 | NA | CASSPQGVEDYGYTF | TGTGCCAGCAGCCCCCAGGGGGTCGAGGACTATGGCTACACCTTC
TRBJ2-2 | TRBV4-1 | TRBD1 | NA | CASSQLGQGITGELFF | TGCGCCAGCAGCCAATTAGGACAGGGGATCACCGGGGAGCTGTTTTTT
TRBJ2-1 | TRBV28 | TRBD2 | NA | CASSSPWTSGGTSYNEQFF | TGTGCCAGCAGTTCCCCCTGGACTAGCGGGGGGACGTCCTACAATGAGCAGTTCTTC
TRBJ1-1 | TRBV7-9 | NA | NA | CASSLGLMNTEAFF | TGTGCCAGCAGCTTAGGACTTATGAACACTGAAGCTTTCTTT
TRBJ2-2 | TRBV7-9 | TRBD1 | NA | CASRGTGNTGELFF | TGTGCCAGCAGGGGGACAGGGAACACCGGGGAGCTGTTTTTT
TRBJ2-3 | TRBV9 | TRBD2 | once | CASSPLGAGGITDTQYF | TGTGCCAGCAGCCCGCTTGGAGCGGGGGGTATCACAGATACGCAGTATTTT
TRBJ1-2 | TRBV30 | NA | few | CASRRVANYGYTF | TGTGCCTCTAGACGGGTAGCTAACTATGGCTACACCTTC
TRBJ2-7 | TRBV7-2 | NA | NA | CASSLGSAGSLYEQYF | TGTGCCAGCAGCTTAGGTTCGGCGGGGAGCCTCTACGAGCAGTACTTC